The 29 T cell receptor beta chains below were found in one sample sequenced in a study of cytomegalovirus exposure and HLA in healthy donors. Researchers ran the PCR with 60 Vbeta and 13 Jbeta primers. TCRdb's copy holds only in-frame clones and misses some; the assay was immunoSEQ multiplex PCR. The sample has 100,000 to 150,000 clones; over 60% are singletons. Material: PBMCs. The receptor source for this set is a woman between 40 and 50 years old in good health and CMV-seropositive.

This clone was counted a single time. This chain joins TRBV29-1 and TRBJ2-7; D might be TRBD2 (6 bases). The germline CDR1 and CDR2 sequences are SQVTM and ANQGSEA. CDR3 length: 14 residues. Trimming removed 2 bases from V and 4 bases from J, with 15 bases in between. The CDR3 nucleotides are TGCAGCGTTGAAAATCGGGACGGGACTTACGAGCAGTACTTC. This gives the protein CSVENRDGTYEQYF.

The rearrangement links TRBV5-6 to TRBJ1-1; TRBD1 matches 9 bases. Trimming cost V 0 bases and J 10 bases; bases outside gene matches: 1. CDR3 size: 12 residues. Per the germline V gene, CDR1 is SGHDT and CDR2 is YYEEEE. The CDR3 DNA reads as TGTGCCAGCAGCTTGGACAGGGGGCGAGCTTTCTTT. Protein sequence: CASSLDRGRAFF.

The rearrangement links TRBV19 to TRBJ2-7; a possible D gene is TRBD1 (5 bases). This CDR3 contains 16 residues. Trimming pared 4 bases from V and 7 bases from J, leaving 23 bases between. Germline CDR1 LNHDA, CDR2 SQIVND (reference sequence). CDR3 nucleotides: TGTGCCAGTAGTACCCCCTACCAGGGCGACTTAAAGGAGCAGTACTTC. Residues: CASSTPYQGDLKEQYF.

The chain links TRBV11-2 to TRBJ1-1; D uncertain. Trimming pared 4 bases from V and 10 bases from J, leaving 10 bases between. Germline CDR1 and CDR2: SGHAT and FQNNGV. The CDR3 has 11 residues. The CDR3 nucleotides read TGTGCCAGCAGCTCGAGGGAGGGAGCTTTCTTT. Protein sequence: CASSSREGAFF.

This clone was counted only a few times. V usage is TRBV2 and J usage is TRBJ1-2; 8 bases line up with TRBD1. This CDR3 region has 15 residues. The V gene end was trimmed by 5 bases and the J gene end by 6 bases; junction bases not matched to a gene: 11. The germline V gene encodes CDR1 SNHLY and CDR2 FYNNEI. DNA of the CDR3: TGTGCCAGCAGTCCCAGGACAGGGCTCACCCATGGCTACACCTTC. Amino acids: CASSPRTGLTHGYTF.

The rearrangement joins TRBV11-2 to TRBJ2-2, with 7 bases fitting TRBD1. Germline V gives CDR1 SGHAT, CDR2 FQNNGV. Trimming removed 4 bases from V and 6 bases from J; junction bases left unmatched: 11. This CDR3 contains 16 residues. CDR3 DNA: TGTGCCAGCAGCTCCCGGACAGGACGGGGACCCGGGGAGCTGTTTTTT. This codes for CASSSRTGRGPGELFF.

The gene calls are TRBV4-2 and TRBJ2-6; 13 nucleotides line up with TRBD2. The germline V gene has CDR1 LGHNA and CDR2 YNFKEQ. The V gene end was trimmed by 1 base and the J gene end by 0 bases; junction bases not matched to a gene: 12. The CDR3 consists of 22 residues. This chain's CDR3 is CASSQVSQKLAGGYSGANVLTF. The CDR3 DNA is TGTGCCAGCAGCCAAGTCAGCCAGAAACTAGCGGGAGGGTACTCTGGGGCCAACGTCCTGACTTTC.

This chain joins TRBV19 and TRBJ2-7, with a tentative D call TRBD2 (6 bases). Per germline, CDR1 LNHDA and CDR2 SQIVND (reference sequence). The CDR3 runs to 13 residues. The V end lost 4 bases, the J end lost 3 bases, and 10 bases lay between the germline ends. The CDR3 sequence: CASSTGGSYEQYF. The CDR3 nucleotides read TGTGCCAGTAGTACCGGGGGAAGCTACGAGCAGTACTTC.

The rearrangement joins TRBV16 to TRBJ2-1; 8 nucleotides match TRBD2. V was clipped by 4 bases and J by 8 bases; unmatched bases: 10. The CDR3 length is 15 residues. The germline gives CDR1 KGHSY, CDR2 FQNENV. The CDR3 DNA reads as TGTGCCAGCAGCCGTCCTAGCGGGCCTAAGGATGAGCAGTTCTTC. Its translation is CASSRPSGPKDEQFF.

This chain uses TRBV7-2 with TRBJ2-1; TRBD2 matches 7 bases. The length of the CDR3 is 15 residues. Looked up from germline, CDR1 is SGHTA and CDR2 is FQGNSA. Germline trimming cut 0 bases from V and 9 bases from J; bases unmatched to any gene: 8. CDR3 residues: CASSLAGGPFGEQFF. Written as DNA, the CDR3 is TGTGCCAGCAGCTTAGCGGGAGGGCCATTTGGTGAGCAGTTCTTC.

The chain joins TRBV7-7 to TRBJ2-1, with D perhaps TRBD2 (6 bases). The CDR3 runs to 15 residues. V shed 2 bases and J shed 9 bases, with 17 bases lying between them. From germline, CDR1 is SSHAT and CDR2 FNYEAQ (reference sequence). This chain's CDR3 is CASSLIAGLGGEQFF. Written as DNA, the CDR3 is TGTGCCAGCAGCTTAATCGCGGGACTGGGGGGTGAGCAGTTCTTC. Supplemented by reference TRBV7-7 and TRBJ2-1, the full variable domain reads GAGVSQSPRYKVTKRGQDVTLRCDPISSHATLYWYQQALGQGPEFLTYFNYEAQPDKSGLPSDRFSAERPEGSISTLTIQRTEQRDSAMYRCASSLIAGLGGEQFFGPGTRLTVL.

The chain uses TRBV30 and TRBJ2-4; maybe TRBD1 (6 bases). Germline V CDR1 and CDR2: GTSNPN, SVGIG (reference sequence). The V end was cut by 0 bases, the J end by 3 bases, with 9 bases between. The CDR3 is 14 amino acids. The CDR3 reads CAWSVGRGKNIQYF. The DNA for the CDR3 is TGTGCCTGGAGTGTAGGCAGGGGCAAAAACATTCAGTACTTC.

The chain employs TRBV15 and TRBJ1-2; 10 bases agree with TRBD1. The germline V gene has CDR1 LNHNV and CDR2 YYDKDF (reference sequence). V shed 5 bases and J 4 bases; nucleotides not matched to a gene: 7. The CDR3 runs 15 residues. CDR3 bases: TGTGCCACCAGCGCGCGCCGACAGGGGGCCTATGGCTACACCTTC. This gives the protein CATSARRQGAYGYTF.

The CDR3 region is CASNQGQRTYEQYF. DNA for the CDR3: TGTGCCAGCAACCAAGGACAACGAACCTACGAGCAGTACTTC. The rearrangement uses TRBV6-6 and TRBJ2-7, with D possibly matching TRBD1 (5 bases). V was shortened by 7 bases and J by 2 bases, with 15 bases between the two germline ends. The CDR3 covers 14 residues. Germline loops: CDR1 MNHNY, CDR2 SVGAGI (reference sequence).

The V and J genes are TRBV2 and TRBJ2-2; 7 bases map to TRBD2. Germline V gene data show CDR1 as SNHLY and CDR2 as FYNNEI. The CDR3 sequence is 15 residues long. V trimming: 6 bases; J trimming: 0 bases; junction bases outside the gene matches: 4. The chain's CDR3 is CASRMGTTNTGELFF. The CDR3 bases are TGTGCCAGCAGGATGGGGACTACGAACACCGGGGAGCTGTTTTTT.

The V and J genes are TRBV10-3 and TRBJ2-2; 9 bases are shared with TRBD1. The CDR3 has 14 amino acids. Germline-derived CDR1 and CDR2 are ENHRY and SYGVKD. The V gene end was trimmed by 6 bases and the J gene end by 6 bases; junction bases not matched to a gene: 5. The CDR3 is CAIRQGATPGELFF. CDR3 DNA sequence: TGTGCCATCAGACAGGGGGCGACGCCCGGGGAGCTGTTTTTT.

In its sample, this clone was seen a few times. The rearrangement links TRBV7-9 to TRBJ2-1, with D possibly being TRBD2 (6 bases). Germline V gene sequence: CDR1 SEHNR, CDR2 FQNEAQ (reference sequence). Trimming stripped 8 bases from V and 3 bases from J, with 14 bases between. The CDR3 consists of 14 residues. The CDR3 sequence is CASSGGARYNEQFF. DNA of the CDR3: TGTGCCAGCTCGGGCGGGGCTCGCTACAATGAGCAGTTCTTC.

The gene calls are TRBV29-1 and TRBJ1-1; D is undetermined. Germline V gene data show CDR1 as SQVTM and CDR2 as ANQGSEA. V lost 3 bases, J lost 3 bases, and 11 bases lay in between. CDR3 size: 13 residues. CDR3 amino acids: CSVDETGDTEAFF. In DNA form, the CDR3 reads TGCAGCGTTGATGAGACCGGGGACACTGAAGCTTTCTTT.

In its sample, this clone was seen once. J is TRBJ2-2 and V is TRBV9; D unclear. Germline V gene data show CDR1 as SGDLS and CDR2 as YYNGEE. The V end was cut by 3 bases, the J end by 6 bases, with 15 bases between. The CDR3 length is 15 residues. The CDR3 nucleotides are TGTGCCAGCAGCGCCGCATCGGTCAAAGCCGGGGAGCTGTTTTTT. Translation gives CASSAASVKAGELFF.

The chain is built from TRBV5-6 and TRBJ1-5; a possible D gene is TRBD1 (6 bases). Germline CDR1 SGHDT, CDR2 YYEEEE. Trimming stripped 1 base from V and 4 bases from J, with 12 bases between. The CDR3 has 15 amino acids. CDR3 nucleotides: TGTGCCAGCAGCTTGAGGGCCACAGGGAATCAGCCCCAGCATTTT. It encodes CASSLRATGNQPQHF.

The chain has TRBV5-6 and TRBJ1-1; D is perhaps TRBD1 (6 bases). CDR1 is SGHDT, CDR2 YYEEEE, per germline. Deletions cut 4 bases from V and 0 bases from J, with 13 bases between. This CDR3 is built from 15 residues. The CDR3 DNA reads as TGTGCCAGCAGCCCTACGACAGGAATGAACACTGAAGCTTTCTTT. Amino acid sequence: CASSPTTGMNTEAFF. Using reference TRBV5-6 and TRBJ1-1 for the parts outside the CDR3, the full variable domain is DAGVTQSPTHLIKTRGQQVTLRCSPKSGHDTVSWYQQALGQGPQFIFQYYEEEERQRGNFPDRFSGHQFPNYSSELNVNALLLGDSALYLCASSPTTGMNTEAFFGQGTRLTVV.

This clone was observed a few times. V and J are TRBV6-1 and TRBJ2-3, with 9 bases fitting TRBD1. Germline values: CDR1 MNHNS, CDR2 SASEGT. This CDR3 has 15 amino acids. Trimming at V came to 1 base and at J to 1 base, leaving 0 bases not matched to a gene. This CDR3 reads CASSEGTGGTDTQYF. In nucleotides, the CDR3 is TGTGCCAGCAGTGAAGGGACAGGGGGCACAGATACGCAGTATTTT.

The V and J genes are TRBV30 and TRBJ2-6, with D unresolved. This CDR3 is built from 14 residues. Germline loops: CDR1 GTSNPN, CDR2 SVGIG (reference sequence). Trimming left V 0 bases short and J 4 bases short, with 7 bases between. The CDR3, as DNA: TGTGCCTGGAGTGTAACTACCGGGGCCAACGTCCTGACTTTC. Its translation is CAWSVTTGANVLTF.

This clone was seen just once. The chain recombines TRBV28 with TRBJ1-4; 9 positions agree with TRBD1. Germline V gives CDR1 MDHEN, CDR2 SYDVKM. After removal of 5 bases from V and 5 bases from J, the junction contained 15 bases not matched to a gene. The CDR3 has 18 residues. This CDR3 is CASSTNKMADRGNEKLFF. CDR3 nucleotide sequence: TGTGCCAGCAGTACAAATAAAATGGCGGACAGGGGAAATGAAAAACTGTTTTTT.

V gene TRBV19 combines with J gene TRBJ2-5; tentatively, D is TRBD1 (6 bases). The V end lost 7 bases, the J end lost 11 bases, and 23 bases lay between the germline ends. CDR3 size: 14 residues. CDR1 and CDR2 from the germline V gene are LNHDA and SQIVND (reference sequence). The CDR3 protein is CASTPQGPFSQQYF. CDR3 sequence (DNA): TGTGCCAGTACTCCACAGGGTCCCTTCAGCCAGCAGTACTTC.

This chain connects TRBV5-4 to TRBJ2-1; D is possibly TRBD1 (6 bases). Germline V gives CDR1 SGHNT, CDR2 YYREEE (reference sequence). Trimming removed 2 bases at V and 4 bases at J, with 16 bases between. CDR3 length: 16 residues. CDR3 residues: CASSFPGQQGYNEQFF. The CDR3 nucleotides are TGTGCCAGCAGCTTTCCTGGACAGCAGGGTTACAATGAGCAGTTCTTC.

The chain joins TRBV27 to TRBJ1-5; no reliable D call. V lost 0 bases, J lost 4 bases, and 4 bases lay in between. This CDR3 is built from 13 residues. Germline V lookup: CDR1 MNHEY, CDR2 SMNVEV (reference sequence). The CDR3 is CASSLSANQPQHF. As DNA, the CDR3 is TGTGCCAGCAGTTTATCAGCAAATCAGCCCCAGCATTTT.

The chain couples TRBV2 to TRBJ1-3; no definite D call. V lost 1 base and J lost 0, with 4 bases in between. The germline CDR1 and CDR2 sequences are SNHLY and FYNNEI. The CDR3 sequence is 14 residues long. CDR3 sequence: CASSEGVSGNTIYF. The CDR3 DNA is TGTGCCAGCAGTGAAGGAGTCTCTGGAAACACCATATATTTT.

This rearrangement joins TRBV6-1 to TRBJ2-1; TRBD2 matches 7 bases. In germline, CDR1 is MNHNS, CDR2 SASEGT. The trim removed 4 bases at V and 7 bases at J, leaving 4 bases unmatched. This CDR3 spans 13 amino acids. CDR3 DNA: TGTGCCAGCAGTGGGGGGGGTACGAATGAGCAGTTCTTC. It translates to CASSGGGTNEQFF.